The T cell receptor (beta chain) under discussion was sequenced for a study of T-cell memory formation after mild COVID-19. TCRdb fed the 5' RACE reads into MiXCR, producing one record per CDR3 protein. Here the sample spans roughly 560,000 distinct CDR3 sequences, about a fifth being singletons. This clonotype was counted ten times or more. Sequenced material: PBMCs or a T cell subset sorted from them (not recorded which). This TCR came from an adult woman who had mild COVID-19 (a few samples of this study predate the infection). Cell type and time point are not known.

CDR3 residues: CASSFSPRADTQYF. The CDR3, as DNA: TGTGCCAGCAGCTTCTCCCCGAGGGCAGATACGCAGTATTTT. The V and J genes are TRBV7-9 and TRBJ2-3; TRBD2 is a possible D gene (5 bases). Germline loops: CDR1 SEHNR, CDR2 FQNEAQ (reference sequence). The V end was cut by 3 bases, the J end by 4 bases, with 11 bases between. CDR3 size: 14 residues.